The T cell receptor beta chain under discussion was sequenced for a study of regulatory T cells in long-lasting Graves disease. Study-wide points: Exclusively peripheral blood, rather than thyroid tissue, was studied.

The time point here: newly diagnosed GD, antithyroid drugs for less than 3 months. Following extraction of RNA from PBMCs, that RNA was used to make the TCR library. Trimming cost V 0 bases and J 4 bases, with 21 bases left between them. This CDR3 spans 18 amino acids. Germline V gene sequence: CDR1 SNHLY, CDR2 FYNNEI. Assembly of TCR beta libraries relied on iRepertoire HTBI primers together with Arm-PCR of CDR3 regions. MiXCR was run by TCRdb on the multiplex PCR reads, yielding one entry per CDR3 protein. The sample lists more than 300,000 distinct CDR3 sequences, roughly 16% occurring once. This clonotype was recorded at least ten times. Antigen unknown. The same data also contributed to another study, on T cells in Graves' hyperthyroidism and ophthalmopathy. That source notes: Carried out on the TCR CDR3, a first-round RT-PCR used the HTBI primer set.

The rearrangement links TRBV2 to TRBJ1-1; weak D call: TRBD1 (5 bases). This material consisted of peripheral blood mononuclear cells (PBMCs), taken at new diagnosis, from a patient treated with antithyroid drugs. This clonotype was obtained from a young woman with Graves disease. The CDR3 region is CASSEALRGFRGGTEAFF. The CDR3 DNA is TGTGCCAGCAGTGAAGCGCTTCGGGGGTTTAGGGGAGGCACTGAAGCTTTCTTT. Filled out from reference TRBV2 and TRBJ1-1, the complete variable domain reads EPEVTQTPSHQVTQMGQEVILRCVPISNHLYFYWYRQILGQKVEFLVSFYNNEISEKSEIFDDQFSVERPDGSNFTLKIRSTKLEDSAMYFCASSEALRGFRGGTEAFFGQGTRLTVV.